This T cell receptor (beta chain) was documented in a study of CD8+CD57+ T cells in acquired aplastic anemia. Study-level results: Both patients and controls carried the same twenty-nine CD8+ CDR3 sequences.

In its sample, this clonotype was seen a few times. Its antigen is as yet unknown. With V trimmed by 2 bases and J by 3 bases, 7 bases remained unmatched. The length of the CDR3 is 17 residues. CDR1 MNHEY and CDR2 SVGEGT come from the germline V gene. Profiling of TCR beta VDJ combinations and CDR3 sequences used genomic DNA as template. TCRdb re-analysed the reads in MiXCR, keeping a single row per CDR3 protein. The table shows 150,000 to 200,000 distinct CDR3 sequences, with 48% occurring only once. Patients included in sequencing had previously demonstrated CD8+CD57+ cell expansion by flow cytometry. With no exception, the patients had severe acquired aplastic anemia.

The sequence was obtained from a human donor with aplastic anemia. The chain joins TRBV6-2 or TRBV6-3 to TRBJ2-2; TRBD2 matches at 9 bases. Sequenced input: sorted CD4+, CD8+, or CD8+CD57+ T cells (not recorded which) from PBMCs. The CDR3 protein is CASSYRLAGSDTGELFF. The CDR3 nucleotides read TGTGCCAGCAGTTACCGGCTAGCGGGGAGCGACACCGGGGAGCTGTTTTTT.